Below are 27 T cell receptor beta chains sequenced from a single sample in a study of cytomegalovirus exposure and HLA in healthy donors. The PCR contained 60 Vbeta and 13 Jbeta primers. This table comes from immunoSEQ multiplex PCR, and its TCRdb copy is limited to in-frame clones, with some not included. The sample shows about 200,000 clones, almost 70% of them seen only once. Sequencing was performed on PBMCs. These receptors all come from a middle-aged man in good health and CMV-seropositive.

The chain joins TRBV28 to TRBJ2-7; D gene uncertain. There are 14 residues in the CDR3. Per the germline V gene, CDR1 is MDHEN and CDR2 is SYDVKM. V lost 2 bases to trimming and J lost 0 bases, with 8 bases between them. In nucleotides, the CDR3 is TGTGCCAGCAGTTTAGTCCCCAGCTCCTACGAGCAGTACTTC. This sequence encodes CASSLVPSSYEQYF.

The chain employs TRBV5-5 and TRBJ2-5, with a possible D match to TRBD1 (6 bases). The CDR3 is 12 amino acids. V was pared by 6 bases and J by 5 bases, with 11 bases between. Germline CDR1 and CDR2: SGHKS and YYEKEE (reference sequence). CDR3 nucleotides: TGTGCCAGCACCTCAGGGGTGGAGACCCAGTACTTC. It translates to CASTSGVETQYF. Supplemented by reference TRBV5-5 and TRBJ2-5, the full variable domain reads DAGVTQSPTHLIKTRGQQVTLRCSPISGHKSVSWYQQVLGQGPQFIFQYYEKEERGRGNFPDRFSARQFPNYSSELNVNALLLGDSALYLCASTSGVETQYFGPGTRLLVL.

The chain combines TRBV5-1 with TRBJ2-7; TRBD1 agrees at 9 bases. The CDR3 is 15 amino acids. CDR1 is SGHRS, CDR2 YFSETQ, per germline. V lost 0 bases, J lost 2 bases, and 3 bases stayed unmatched. The CDR3 loop is CASSLGDRATYEQYF. CDR3 nucleotides: TGCGCCAGCAGCTTGGGGGACAGGGCAACCTACGAGCAGTACTTC.

The chain employs TRBV4-3 and TRBJ2-3; 16 nucleotides agree with TRBD2. The germline gives CDR1 LGHNA, CDR2 YSLEER. CDR3 length: 19 residues. Trimming removed 4 bases from V and 0 bases from J; junction bases left unmatched: 7. The CDR3 protein is CASSRRGLAGGISTDTQYF. In DNA, the CDR3 is TGCGCCAGCAGCCGAAGGGGACTAGCGGGGGGGATCAGCACAGATACGCAGTATTTT.

The chain carries TRBV7-9 and TRBJ2-7; 11 bases are shared with TRBD2. The CDR3 runs 16 residues. V was clipped by 5 bases and J by 0 bases; unmatched bases: 6. Germline values: CDR1 SEHNR, CDR2 FQNEAQ (reference sequence). The CDR3, as DNA: TGTGCCAGCAGCCACTTTAGCGGGGGGGACTCCTACGAGCAGTACTTC. It is translated as CASSHFSGGDSYEQYF.

CDR3: CSVEAALTGGIYEQYF. The CDR3 bases are TGCAGCGTTGAAGCCGCCCTGACAGGGGGAATCTACGAGCAGTACTTC. The chain couples TRBV29-1 to TRBJ2-5, with 9 bases matching TRBD1. The end of the DNA aligns better with TRBJ2-7, so the J call may be wrong. Per germline, CDR1 SQVTM and CDR2 ANQGSEA. The CDR3 extends over 16 amino acids.

The chain combines TRBV20-1 with TRBJ2-1; no clear D gene. CDR1 and CDR2 from the germline V gene are DFQATT and SNEGSKA (reference sequence). The CDR3 loop spans 11 amino acids. Trimming pared 3 bases from V and 5 bases from J, leaving 5 bases between. CDR3 sequence (DNA): TGCAGTGCTAGGTCCGACAATGAGCAGTTCTTC. Residues: CSARSDNEQFF.

The chain recombines TRBV7-9 with TRBJ2-7; D is unresolved. The germline CDR1 and CDR2 sequences are SEHNR and FQNEAQ (reference sequence). Trimming removed 5 bases at V and 4 bases at J, with 3 bases between. The CDR3 is 10 amino acids. CDR3 coding DNA: TGTGCCAGCAGCCAGTACGAGCAGTACTTC. It specifies CASSQYEQYF. The complete variable domain, with remaining parts taken from reference TRBV7-9 and TRBJ2-7, reads DTGVSQNPRHKITKRGQNVTFRCDPISEHNRLYWYRQTLGQGPEFLTYFQNEAQLEKSRLLSDRFSAERPKGSFSTLEIQRTEQGDSAMYLCASSQYEQYFGPGTRLTVT.

This clone was found once. This rearrangement joins TRBV4-3 to TRBJ2-3; 10 bases are a match to TRBD2. CDR3 size: 15 residues. V was clipped by 2 bases and J by 6 bases; unmatched bases: 5. Germline V CDR1 and CDR2: LGHNA, YSLEER. CDR3 region: CASSQLAGDRDTQYF. The CDR3 nucleotides are TGCGCCAGCAGCCAACTAGCGGGGGATAGGGATACGCAGTATTTT.

This chain connects TRBV7-6 to TRBJ1-2, with no clear D. Between the trimmed V and J ends, which lost 1 base and 6 bases, there was a span of 15 bases. Germline V CDR1 and CDR2: SGHVS, FNYEAQ. This CDR3 is 15 amino acids long. This chain's CDR3 is CASSLVPGSYDGYTF. The CDR3 region has the DNA TGTGCCAGCAGCTTAGTCCCAGGCAGTTACGATGGCTACACCTTC. The variable domain in full, with the rest retrieved from reference TRBV7-6 and TRBJ1-2, is GAGVSQSPRYKVTKRGQDVALRCDPISGHVSLYWYRQALGQGPEFLTYFNYEAQQDKSGLPNDRFSAERPEGSISTLTIQRTEQRDSAMYRCASSLVPGSYDGYTFGSGTRLTVV.

The chain has TRBV11-2 and TRBJ2-5; perhaps TRBD1 as D (5 bases). The J call is in doubt because the DNA end fits TRBJ2-7 better. This CDR3 comprises 14 residues. The germline V gene has CDR1 SGHAT and CDR2 FQNNGV. CDR3 amino acids: CASSNHRSSYEQYF. The CDR3 nucleotides are TGTGCCAGCAGCAACCACAGGAGCTCCTACGAGCAGTACTTC.

The chain combines TRBV6-5 with TRBJ1-2; 7 bases agree with TRBD1. There are 14 residues in the CDR3. The ends lost 2 bases at V and 8 bases at J; junction bases unmatched: 8. Germline values: CDR1 MNHEY, CDR2 SVGAGI. The CDR3 DNA is TGTGCCAGCAGTTACGACAGGGACATAAGCGGCTACACCTTC. This sequence encodes CASSYDRDISGYTF.

A few counts support this clone. The J gene is TRBJ2-2, the V gene TRBV14, with D possibly being TRBD2 (6 bases). V dropped 4 bases and J dropped 5 bases, with 17 bases sitting between them. CDR1 is SGHDN and CDR2 is FVKESK in the germline V gene. The CDR3 contains 16 residues. CDR3 amino acids: CASSPGGPLRTGELFF. CDR3 DNA: TGTGCCAGCAGCCCTGGAGGGCCCCTTAGGACCGGGGAGCTGTTTTTT. The full variable domain, its missing parts supplied by reference TRBV14 and TRBJ2-2, is EAGVTQFPSHSVIEKGQTVTLRCDPISGHDNLYWYRRVMGKEIKFLLHFVKESKQDESGMPNNRFLAERTGGTYSTLKVQPAELEDSGVYFCASSPGGPLRTGELFFGEGSRLTVL.

This rearrangement joins TRBV15 to TRBJ2-7; 7 positions agree with TRBD1. The CDR3 has 14 amino acids. CDR1 and CDR2 (germline): LNHNV, YYDKDF (reference sequence). The trim removed 3 bases at V and 0 bases at J, leaving 2 bases unmatched. Here the CDR3 DNA reads TGTGCCACCAGCAGGGACAGGATCTCCTACGAGCAGTACTTC. Its translation is CATSRDRISYEQYF.

The J gene is TRBJ2-2, the V gene TRBV11-2, with D perhaps TRBD1 (6 bases). Deletions cut 4 bases from V and 0 bases from J, with 9 bases between. Germline V CDR1 and CDR2: SGHAT, FQNNGV. This CDR3 spans 15 amino acids. The DNA of the CDR3 is TGTGCCAGCAGCTCACAGGGCTCGAACACCGGGGAGCTGTTTTTT. Translating it yields CASSSQGSNTGELFF.

The V call is TRBV7-8, the J call TRBJ1-1, with 8 nucleotides matching TRBD1. The CDR3 totals 17 residues. Germline V lookup: CDR1 SGHVS, CDR2 FQNEAQ. Trimming removed 1 base from V and 3 bases from J; junction bases left unmatched: 10. The CDR3 region has the DNA TGTGCCAGCAGCTTAGAGCCAGGGGGCGCGAGAGACACTGAAGCTTTCTTT. It is translated as CASSLEPGGARDTEAFF.

This chain joins TRBV19 and TRBJ1-1; no definite D call. The CDR3 is 15 amino acids. Germline V gene sequence: CDR1 LNHDA, CDR2 SQIVND (reference sequence). V was trimmed by 5 bases and J by 1 base, leaving 14 bases between them. CDR3 loop: CASSLSGLRNTEAFF. The CDR3 nucleotides read TGTGCCAGTAGTCTCTCCGGACTGAGGAACACTGAAGCTTTCTTT.

J is TRBJ2-3 and V is TRBV5-1; D is uncertain. Germline lookup yields CDR1 SGHRS and CDR2 YFSETQ. V lost 0 bases to trimming and J lost 3 bases, with 11 bases between them. CDR3 length: 15 residues. The CDR3 coding sequence is TGCGCCAGCAGCTTGGAACAGCCAAAGACAGATACGCAGTATTTT. Its translation is CASSLEQPKTDTQYF. Filled out from reference TRBV5-1 and TRBJ2-3, the complete variable domain reads KAGVTQTPRYLIKTRGQQVTLSCSPISGHRSVSWYQQTPGQGLQFLFEYFSETQRNKGNFPGRFSGRQFSNSRSEMNVSTLELGDSALYLCASSLEQPKTDTQYFGPGTRLTVL.

This sequence joins TRBV6-5 and TRBJ1-1; D not resolved. CDR3 length: 11 residues. Germline values: CDR1 MNHEY, CDR2 SVGAGI. V lost 6 bases and J 9 bases, leaving 11 bases between the germline ends. The CDR3 spells CASRNEVKAFF. The CDR3 DNA follows: TGTGCCAGCAGGAACGAGGTAAAAGCTTTCTTT.

The chain couples TRBV5-4 to TRBJ2-7, with TRBD2 identical over 10 bases. The CDR3 consists of 15 residues. The ends lost 3 bases at V and 8 bases at J; junction bases unmatched: 11. CDR1 and CDR2 from the germline V gene are SGHNT and YYREEE (reference sequence). The CDR3 region has the DNA TGTGCCAGCAGCTATTTGGTAGCGGGGGGTTCTAAGCAGTACTTC. It is translated as CASSYLVAGGSKQYF. The entire variable domain, with the rest obtained from reference TRBV5-4 and TRBJ2-7, is as follows: ETGVTQSPTHLIKTRGQQVTLRCSSQSGHNTVSWYQQALGQGPQFIFQYYREEENGRGNFPPRFSGLQFPNYSSELNVNALELDDSALYLCASSYLVAGGSKQYFGPGTRLTVT.

CDR3 protein: CASRPTGEDEKLFF. Written as DNA, the CDR3 is TGTGCCAGCAGGCCGACAGGGGAGGATGAAAAACTGTTTTTT. V usage is TRBV6-4 and J usage is TRBJ1-4, with 8 bases that match TRBD1. This CDR3 has 14 residues. V dropped 6 bases and J dropped 6; count of bases not matched to a gene: 6. CDR1 is MRHNA, CDR2 SNTAGT, per germline.

In its sample, this clone was seen a few times. The gene calls are TRBV6-1 and TRBJ1-2; 7 bases are a match to TRBD1. The CDR3 has 11 residues. From germline, CDR1 is MNHNS and CDR2 SASEGT. V shed 9 bases, J shed 7 bases, and the junction held 5 bases outside the gene matches. CDR3 sequence: CASEGQVGYTF. The DNA of the CDR3 is TGTGCCAGTGAAGGACAGGTTGGCTACACCTTC.

The V call is TRBV4-1, the J call TRBJ2-1; a possible D gene is TRBD2 (6 bases). V lost 0 bases and J 12 bases, leaving 27 bases between the germline ends. Germline CDR1 MGHRA, CDR2 YSYEKL. The CDR3 totals 18 residues. The CDR3 sequence: CASSQDQFGGSPSFGQFF. The CDR3 nucleotides read TGCGCCAGCAGCCAAGATCAATTCGGGGGAAGTCCAAGTTTTGGGCAGTTCTTC.

This chain joins TRBV15 and TRBJ2-1; perhaps TRBD2 as D (5 bases). Germline-derived CDR1 and CDR2 are LNHNV and YYDKDF (reference sequence). Trimming cost V 7 bases and J 4 bases, with 11 bases left between them. The CDR3 runs to 13 residues. CDR3 nucleotides: TGTGCCACCAAAGGGAGTCCTTACAATGAGCAGTTCTTC. Its protein is CATKGSPYNEQFF.

The chain employs TRBV7-9 and TRBJ2-7; 7 nucleotides agree with TRBD2. Per germline, CDR1 SEHNR and CDR2 FQNEAQ (reference sequence). The CDR3 is 13 amino acids. The trim removed 5 bases at V and 6 bases at J, leaving 7 bases unmatched. This chain's CDR3 is CASSRGGTFEQYF. The DNA for the CDR3 is TGTGCCAGCAGCCGGGGAGGGACGTTCGAGCAGTACTTC.

This clone was detected a few times. The J gene is TRBJ1-2, the V gene TRBV7-2; 8 nucleotides agree with TRBD1. Germline V gene sequence: CDR1 SGHTA, CDR2 FQGNSA. Trimming at V came to 5 bases and at J to 2 bases, leaving 7 bases not matched to a gene. The CDR3 length is 15 residues. The CDR3 reads CASSPWTGRNYGYTF. DNA of the CDR3: TGTGCCAGCAGCCCCTGGACAGGGAGAAACTATGGCTACACCTTC.

This clone occurred once. V is TRBV2 and J is TRBJ2-7; 8 nucleotides agree with TRBD1. The CDR3 loop spans 14 amino acids. With 6 bases clipped from V and 6 bases from J, the junction kept 10 bases outside the gene matches. CDR1 is SNHLY and CDR2 is FYNNEI in the germline V gene. For the CDR3, the DNA is TGTGCCAGCAGCCTGTCAGGGGGCTGGGGCGAGCAGTACTTC. Its translation is CASSLSGGWGEQYF.